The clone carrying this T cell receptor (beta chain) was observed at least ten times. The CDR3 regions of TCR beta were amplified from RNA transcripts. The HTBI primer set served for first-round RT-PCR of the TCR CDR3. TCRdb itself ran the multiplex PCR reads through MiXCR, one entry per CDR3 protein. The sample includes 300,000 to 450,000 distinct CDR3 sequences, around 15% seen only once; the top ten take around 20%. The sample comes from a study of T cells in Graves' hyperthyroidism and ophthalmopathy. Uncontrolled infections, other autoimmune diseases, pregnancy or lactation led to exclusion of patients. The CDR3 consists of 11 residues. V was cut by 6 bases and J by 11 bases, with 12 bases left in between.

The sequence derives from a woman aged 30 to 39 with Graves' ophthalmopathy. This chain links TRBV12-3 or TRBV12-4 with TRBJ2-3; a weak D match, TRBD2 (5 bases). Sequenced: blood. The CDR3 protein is CASSQRLQQYF. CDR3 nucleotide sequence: TGTGCCAGCAGCCAGCGGTTGCAGCAGTATTTT.